Listed below are T cell receptor beta chains from one sample, sequenced in a study of early stage breast cancer tumors. This table comes from immunoSEQ multiplex PCR, and its TCRdb copy is limited to in-frame clones, with some not included. The data hold roughly 30,000 clones, with around three quarters observed a single time. The sequencing input was blood. All receptors come from a person between 60 and 70 years old with breast cancer. The CDR3 runs from the conserved cysteine through the conserved F or W. The D gene is left open where the match is weak. Clone size is not always given. Where it is, it says once, few, many or a class for expanded clones.

v_gene	abundance	len	d_gene	j_gene	CDR3nt	CDR3aa
TRBV19	.	15	.	TRBJ1-3	TGTGCCAGTAGCCTCGACAGGTACTCTGGAAACACCATATATTTT	CASSLDRYSGNTIYF
TRBV4-2	.	15	TRBD2	TRBJ2-5	TGTGCCAGCGGGAATAGCGGGAGGCAACAAGAGACCCAGTACTTC	CASGNSGRQQETQYF
TRBV7-7	.	13	TRBD1	TRBJ2-1	TGTGCTAGCAGCTTAGAGGCAGGGGGTGAGCAGTTCTTC	CASSLEAGGEQFF
TRBV10-1	.	11	.	TRBJ1-1	TGCGCCGAAGGAGGGCACACTGAAGCTTTCTTT	CAEGGHTEAFF
TRBV21-1	.	16	.	TRBJ2-1	TGTGCCAGCAGCTTCGATCGGGAGGGCCCATACAATGAGCAGTTCTTC	CASSFDREGPYNEQFF
TRBV9	.	15	.	TRBJ2-7	TGTGCCAGCAGCGTAGAGCAGGGGACATCCTACGAGCAGTACTTC	CASSVEQGTSYEQYF
TRBV10-3	.	15	TRBD2	TRBJ2-3	TGTGCCATCAGCACAACTAGCGGGTTCACAGATACGCAGTATTTT	CAISTTSGFTDTQYF
TRBV18	.	14	.	TRBJ2-5	TGTGCCAGCTCACAACTAGCGAGGGGGGAGACCCAGTACTTC	CASSQLARGETQYF
TRBV9	.	14	.	TRBJ2-3	TGTGCCAGCAGCCCTCGGACAGCTTCAGATACGCAGTATTTT	CASSPRTASDTQYF
TRBV30	once	14	TRBD2	TRBJ2-1	TGTGCCTGGAGCCCGGGACTAGCGGCAAATGAGCAGTTCTTC	CAWSPGLAANEQFF
TRBV5-1	.	13	TRBD1	TRBJ2-5	TGCGCCAGCGGCTCAGGGGGCGGAGAGACCCAGTACTTC	CASGSGGGETQYF
TRBV2	.	14	.	TRBJ1-3	TGTGCCAGCAGTGAATTGAGCTCTGGAAACACCATATATTTT	CASSELSSGNTIYF
TRBV7-3	.	13	.	TRBJ1-1	TGTGCCAGCAGCTCGAATGTTCGACAGGAAGCTTTCTTT	CASSSNVRQEAFF
TRBV6-6	.	15	TRBD2	TRBJ2-3	TGTGCCAGCAGTCCACTAGCGGGGATCACAGATACGCAGTATTTT	CASSPLAGITDTQYF
TRBV5-5	once	16	TRBD2	TRBJ2-7	TGTGCCAGCAGCTTAAGATTAGCGGGAGGGCCCTACGAGCAGTACTTC	CASSLRLAGGPYEQYF
TRBV6-4	.	15	.	TRBJ2-1	TGTGCCAGCAGTGAATCTGACATCCCCTACAATGAGCAGTTCTTC	CASSESDIPYNEQFF
TRBV19	.	14	TRBD1	TRBJ2-7	TGTGCCAGTAGTACGAACAGGGGGCACTACGAGCAGTACTTC	CASSTNRGHYEQYF
TRBV4-3	.	15	.	TRBJ2-7	TGCGCCAGCAGCCAAGATCTTCGAGGCTCCTACGAGCAGTACTTC	CASSQDLRGSYEQYF
TRBV14	.	15	.	TRBJ2-3	TGTGCCAGCAGCCCCGGACTAACTCAGAGGGATACGCAGTATTTT	CASSPGLTQRDTQYF
TRBV7-2	.	15	.	TRBJ2-7	TGTGCCAGCAGCTTAGAGCCTAGCTTCTCCTACGAGCAGTACTTC	CASSLEPSFSYEQYF
TRBV19	.	14	TRBD1	TRBJ2-3	TGTGCCAGTAGTATGGACAGGGGGCAAGATACGCAGTATTTT	CASSMDRGQDTQYF
TRBV5-1	.	14	.	TRBJ2-1	TGCGCCAGCAGCTCAGGCGGGACCTACAATGAGCAGTTCTTC	CASSSGGTYNEQFF
TRBV7-2	.	15	TRBD2	TRBJ2-1	TGTGCCAGCAGCCTCGGACTAGCGGGAGTAGGTGAGCAGTTCTTC	CASSLGLAGVGEQFF
TRBV5-6	once	15	.	TRBJ1-2	TGTGCCAGCAGCTCAATTCAGGGGACGACAGGAGGCTACACCTTC	CASSSIQGTTGGYTF
TRBV6-5	.	13	.	TRBJ2-7	TGTGCCAGCAGTCAGGGAAAGTACTACGAGCAGTACTTC	CASSQGKYYEQYF
TRBV14	.	19	TRBD2	TRBJ2-1	TGTGCCAGCAGCCAAATCACTGGACTTCTAGCGGGCCAATACAATGAGCAGTTCTTC	CASSQITGLLAGQYNEQFF
TRBV28	.	12	TRBD1	TRBJ2-7	TGTGCCAGCAGGCAGACAGGGACCGAGCAGTACTTC	CASRQTGTEQYF